The 31 T cell receptor beta chains below come from one sample, sequenced in a study of identical twins. TCRdb re-called the 5' RACE reads with MiXCR, one entry per CDR3 protein. The table includes 400,000 to 550,000 distinct CDR3 sequences, roughly a fifth detected once. Another study also made use of these data, one on T cells expressing NK-cell markers.

The sample taken for sequencing was CD4+ T cells sorted from blood. These receptors were obtained from a woman in her late teens or twenties in good health.

The CDR3 region is CSARDRAGEEQYF. As DNA, the CDR3 is TGCAGTGCTAGAGATCGGGCAGGAGAGGAGCAGTACTTC. The chain carries TRBV20-1 and TRBJ2-7, with D uncertain. V was pared by 0 bases and J by 7 bases, with 13 bases between. The germline gives CDR1 DFQATT, CDR2 SNEGSKA (reference sequence). This CDR3 spans 13 amino acids.

The sample holds a few counts of this clonotype. The CDR3 nucleotides read TGTGCCAGCAGTGTTTTTAGCGGGAGGGTCAATGAGCAGTTCTTC. This translates into CASSVFSGRVNEQFF. This rearrangement joins TRBV2 to TRBJ2-1, with TRBD2 matching over 11 bases. V lost 4 bases and J lost 6; bases outside the gene matches: 5. The germline CDR1 and CDR2 sequences are SNHLY and FYNNEI. The length of the CDR3 is 15 residues.

The chain links TRBV25-1 to TRBJ2-1; no clear D gene. CDR1 and CDR2 (germline): MGHDK, SYGVNS. Trimming stripped 2 bases from V and 7 bases from J, with 9 bases between. This CDR3 contains 13 residues. The CDR3 reads CASSEAPRNEQFF. The CDR3 coding sequence is TGTGCCAGCAGTGAAGCTCCCCGAAATGAGCAGTTCTTC.

The gene calls are TRBV5-1 and TRBJ2-3; no definite D call. This CDR3 contains 15 residues. Looked up from germline, CDR1 is SGHRS and CDR2 is YFSETQ. V shed 0 bases and J shed 2 bases, with 10 bases lying between them. The CDR3 sequence is CASSLVGPHTDTQYF. For the CDR3, the DNA is TGCGCCAGCAGCTTGGTAGGGCCGCACACAGATACGCAGTATTTT.

CDR3 region: CSVSGSLSFRQFF. In nucleotides, the CDR3 is TGCAGCGTATCCGGGAGCTTGTCTTTTAGGCAGTTCTTC. The chain uses TRBV29-1 and TRBJ2-1; possible D gene TRBD2, 6 bases. The germline V and J ends were trimmed by 6 bases and 12 bases, with 21 bases remaining between them. Germline values: CDR1 SQVTM, CDR2 ANQGSEA. The CDR3 has 13 residues.

The V gene is TRBV12-3 or TRBV12-4, the J gene TRBJ2-6; 9 nucleotides line up with TRBD2. V lost 8 bases and J lost 0; bases outside the gene matches: 5. This CDR3 has 16 amino acids. The CDR3, as DNA: TGTGCCAGCTCGACTAGCGGCCCCTCTGGGGCCAACGTCCTGACTTTC. Translation: CASSTSGPSGANVLTF.

V and J are TRBV28 and TRBJ2-1; D is ambiguous. This CDR3 contains 11 residues. The V end was cut by 2 bases, the J end by 9 bases, with 5 bases between. The germline V gene encodes CDR1 MDHEN and CDR2 SYDVKM. The CDR3 region is CASSLPTEQFF. DNA of the CDR3: TGTGCCAGCAGTTTACCGACTGAGCAGTTCTTC.

This clonotype was counted at least ten times. The chain joins TRBV12-3 or TRBV12-4 to TRBJ2-7; tentative D call: TRBD2 (6 bases). This CDR3 has 16 residues. V lost 0 bases and J 7 bases, leaving 19 bases between the germline ends. CDR3: CASSLAGGISIVEQYF. In DNA, the CDR3 is TGTGCCAGCAGTTTAGCGGGGGGAATTAGTATCGTGGAGCAGTACTTC.

V usage is TRBV5-1 and J usage is TRBJ2-5, with 13 bases identical to TRBD2. The V and J ends lost 4 bases and 5 bases, in that order; junction bases with no gene match: 5. Per the germline V gene, CDR1 is SGHRS and CDR2 is YFSETQ. There are 15 residues in the CDR3. The CDR3 sequence is CASSHGLAGAETQYF. The CDR3 coding sequence is TGCGCCAGCAGCCATGGACTAGCGGGAGCGGAGACCCAGTACTTC.

This clonotype was recorded a few times. V and J are TRBV12-3 or TRBV12-4 and TRBJ2-1; TRBD2 aligns across 7 bases. After removal of 1 base from V and 12 bases from J, the junction contained 0 bases not matched to a gene. The CDR3 runs to 11 residues. CDR3 sequence reads: CASSLGGRQFF. The CDR3 DNA sequence: TGTGCCAGCAGTTTAGGCGGGAGGCAGTTCTTC.

This clonotype was detected once. The chain couples TRBV4-2 to TRBJ2-2; 7 positions agree with TRBD1. The CDR3 runs 16 residues. The trim removed 4 bases at V and 5 bases at J, leaving 10 bases unmatched. Germline V CDR1 and CDR2: LGHNA, YNFKEQ. The DNA for the CDR3 is TGTGCCAGCAGCCGAGACCGGGACAGCCGGACCGGGGAGCTGTTTTTT. Protein: CASSRDRDSRTGELFF.

V and J are TRBV20-1 and TRBJ2-7; D perhaps matches TRBD1 (7 bases). Trimming cost V 6 bases and J 6 bases, with 24 bases left between them. The CDR3 contains 15 residues. The germline V gene encodes CDR1 DFQATT and CDR2 SNEGSKA (reference sequence). The CDR3 spells CSAPWHTNRGGEQYF. Written as DNA, the CDR3 is TGCAGTGCCCCCTGGCACACTAACAGGGGAGGCGAGCAGTACTTC.

This rearrangement joins TRBV7-7 to TRBJ2-2, with a weak D call TRBD2 (6 bases). Germline CDR1 SSHAT, CDR2 FNYEAQ (reference sequence). The CDR3 is 15 residues long. V dropped 4 bases and J dropped 5 bases, with 14 bases sitting between them. The CDR3 DNA follows: TGTGCCAGCAGCTCAGAAGCGGGCCGAACCGGGGAGCTGTTTTTT. It yields the protein CASSSEAGRTGELFF.

The rearrangement joins TRBV11-2 to TRBJ2-1; 8 nucleotides agree with TRBD2. The V segment lost 5 bases and the J segment 2 bases; nucleotides outside the gene matches: 8. From germline, CDR1 is SGHAT and CDR2 FQNNGV. This CDR3 region has 16 residues. DNA of the CDR3: TGTGCCAGCAGCCCAAACCCGGGACTAGCCTACAATGAGCAGTTCTTC. Protein: CASSPNPGLAYNEQFF.

The count of this clonotype is one. The rearrangement joins TRBV7-2 to TRBJ2-7; the D is unclear. The V end lost 0 bases, the J end lost 1 base, and 7 bases lay between the germline ends. Per the germline V gene, CDR1 is SGHTA and CDR2 is FQGNSA. The CDR3 consists of 14 residues. The CDR3 spells CASSLAARSYEQYF. CDR3 DNA: TGTGCCAGCAGCTTAGCAGCCAGGTCCTACGAGCAGTACTTC.

This clonotype was counted only a few times. The chain carries TRBV20-1 and TRBJ2-3; the match to TRBD2 covers 8 bases. The trim removed 3 bases at V and 4 bases at J, leaving 9 bases unmatched. The V gene's germline CDR1 is DFQATT and CDR2 SNEGSKA (reference sequence). The length of the CDR3 is 15 residues. Here the CDR3 DNA reads TGCAGTGCTAGTAACCAGGGACTAGTAGCAGATACGCAGTATTTT. Residues: CSASNQGLVADTQYF.

This clonotype was recorded at least ten times. The chain has TRBV20-1 and TRBJ2-3; 9 nucleotides match TRBD2. This CDR3 comprises 15 residues. With V trimmed by 0 bases and J by 3 bases, 4 bases remained unmatched. The germline gives CDR1 DFQATT, CDR2 SNEGSKA (reference sequence). The CDR3 region has the DNA TGCAGTGCTAGAGACATTAGCGGGAGAACAGATACGCAGTATTTT. It codes for CSARDISGRTDTQYF.

This chain joins TRBV19 and TRBJ2-7; possible D gene TRBD1, 6 bases. Germline V gene lookup returns CDR1 LNHDA and CDR2 SQIVND (reference sequence). V was pared by 9 bases and J by 3 bases, with 18 bases between. This CDR3 contains 14 residues. This CDR3 reads CASTPGHGFYEQYF. The CDR3 coding sequence is TGTGCCAGCACTCCGGGACACGGATTCTACGAGCAGTACTTC.

In this sample, this clonotype turned up a few times. The rearrangement joins TRBV20-1 to TRBJ2-1; 8 positions match TRBD2. Germline CDR1 and CDR2: DFQATT and SNEGSKA (reference sequence). The CDR3 loop spans 14 amino acids. Trimming removed 7 bases from V and 4 bases from J; junction bases left unmatched: 9. Here the CDR3 DNA reads TGCAGTGGCGTAACTAGCGGTGGTTACAATGAGCAGTTCTTC. As protein: CSGVTSGGYNEQFF.

The chain combines TRBV27 with TRBJ1-5, with D tentatively TRBD1 (5 bases). The CDR3 has 16 residues. Germline V gene lookup returns CDR1 MNHEY and CDR2 SMNVEV (reference sequence). Trimming removed 5 bases from V and 1 base from J, with 15 bases in between. The CDR3 loop reads CASSQRPGTSNQPQHF. In DNA form, the CDR3 reads TGTGCCAGCAGTCAACGCCCCGGGACGAGCAATCAGCCCCAGCATTTT.

This clonotype was seen once. The genes are TRBV27 and TRBJ2-7, with TRBD2 matching over 12 bases. The CDR3 is 14 amino acids. Germline-derived CDR1 and CDR2 are MNHEY and SMNVEV (reference sequence). J lost 7 bases, V lost 6 bases, and 7 bases had no gene match. The DNA for the CDR3 is TGTGCCAGCAGCCGACTAGCGGGAGTAAGTGAGCAGTACTTC. Translated, it gives CASSRLAGVSEQYF.

There are many counts of this clonotype. The V call is TRBV18, the J call TRBJ2-5; 11 nucleotides agree with TRBD2. Germline V gene lookup returns CDR1 KGHSH and CDR2 LQKENI. The CDR3 spans 14 residues. V trimming: 8 bases; J trimming: 4 bases; junction bases outside the gene matches: 6. CDR3 bases: TGTGCCAGCAGCCCCGGACTAGCGGGAGAGACCCAGTACTTC. Translation gives CASSPGLAGETQYF.

The genes are TRBV12-3 or TRBV12-4 and TRBJ2-1; 7 nucleotides agree with TRBD1. The CDR3 totals 13 residues. V lost 2 bases to trimming and J lost 8 bases; unmatched junction nucleotides: 3. CDR3 in DNA: TGTGCCAGCAGTTTAAGAGGGGGCTATGAGCAGTTCTTC. It is translated as CASSLRGGYEQFF.

Only a few counts were recorded for this clonotype. This chain joins TRBV7-2 and TRBJ2-7; tentatively, D is TRBD2 (5 bases). With 3 bases removed from V and 1 base from J, the gap between germline ends came to 10 bases. The CDR3 runs to 14 residues. Germline V gene lookup returns CDR1 SGHTA and CDR2 FQGNSA. The CDR3 loop is CASSLMSGSYEQYF. CDR3 DNA: TGTGCCAGCAGCTTGATGAGCGGTTCCTACGAGCAGTACTTC.

This clonotype was seen a handful of times. The V gene is TRBV5-1, the J gene TRBJ2-3; TRBD2 matches at 13 bases. V trimming: 7 bases; J trimming: 5 bases; junction bases outside the gene matches: 7. The CDR3 covers 15 residues. In germline, CDR1 is SGHRS, CDR2 YFSETQ. CDR3 residues: CASAPGLAGRDTQYF. CDR3 DNA sequence: TGCGCCAGCGCCCCGGGACTAGCGGGACGAGATACGCAGTATTTT.

The J gene is TRBJ2-5, the V gene TRBV29-1, with D possibly TRBD1 on 5 matching bases. The germline V gene has CDR1 SQVTM and CDR2 ANQGSEA. The CDR3 runs to 13 residues. V shed 5 bases and J shed 2 bases, with 12 bases lying between them. CDR3 in amino acids: CSVSDGAQETQYF. In DNA form, the CDR3 reads TGCAGCGTTTCCGATGGGGCTCAAGAGACCCAGTACTTC.

The gene calls are TRBV20-1 and TRBJ2-7; 10 bases align to TRBD1. The length of the CDR3 is 14 residues. Germline lookup yields CDR1 DFQATT and CDR2 SNEGSKA (reference sequence). With V trimmed by 2 bases and J by 2 bases, 3 bases remained unmatched. The CDR3 nucleotides read TGCAGTGCTAGACGTGACAGGGGGCCCTACGAGCAGTACTTC. Translating gives CSARRDRGPYEQYF.

This clonotype was seen a few times. V is TRBV9 and J is TRBJ1-1; D uncertain. The germline V gene has CDR1 SGDLS and CDR2 YYNGEE. This CDR3 has 13 residues. V was clipped by 0 bases and J by 1 base, with 4 bases between them. Here the CDR3 DNA reads TGTGCCAGCAGCGTAGCGCCGAACACTGAAGCTTTCTTT. Protein: CASSVAPNTEAFF.

The rearrangement links TRBV6-5 to TRBJ2-7; 11 nucleotides line up with TRBD2. After removal of 10 bases from V and 3 bases from J, the junction contained 8 bases not matched to a gene. Germline V gene lookup returns CDR1 MNHEY and CDR2 SVGAGI. The CDR3 sequence is 14 residues long. The CDR3 is CATRGTSGLYEQYF. CDR3 coding DNA: TGTGCCACCCGGGGGACTAGCGGACTCTACGAGCAGTACTTC.

This clonotype was seen ten or more times. The chain has TRBV4-3 and TRBJ2-7; 7 nucleotides agree with TRBD1. The length of the CDR3 is 15 residues. The V and J ends lost 0 bases and 4 bases, in that order; junction bases with no gene match: 6. The germline V gene has CDR1 LGHNA and CDR2 YSLEER. In DNA form, the CDR3 reads TGCGCCAGCAGCCAAGATTTAGGGGACAGATACGAGCAGTACTTC. It yields the protein CASSQDLGDRYEQYF.

In its sample, this clonotype was seen many times. The chain employs TRBV20-1 and TRBJ2-5; unclear D gene. Trimming took 7 bases from V and 1 from J, leaving 13 bases between them. Germline lookup yields CDR1 DFQATT and CDR2 SNEGSKA (reference sequence). The CDR3 has 13 amino acids. The CDR3 nucleotides are TGCAGTGGTGTCGATGGAATCCAAGAGACCCAGTACTTC. Protein sequence: CSGVDGIQETQYF.